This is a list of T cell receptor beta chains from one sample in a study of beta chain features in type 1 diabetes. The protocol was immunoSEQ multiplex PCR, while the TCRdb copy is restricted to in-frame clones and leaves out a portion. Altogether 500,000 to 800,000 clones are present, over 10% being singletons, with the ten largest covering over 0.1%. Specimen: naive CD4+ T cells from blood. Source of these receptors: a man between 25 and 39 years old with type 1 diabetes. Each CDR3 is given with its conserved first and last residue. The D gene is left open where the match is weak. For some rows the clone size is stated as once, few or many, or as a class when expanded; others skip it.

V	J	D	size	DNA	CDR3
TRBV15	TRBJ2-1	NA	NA	TGTGCCACCAGCAGAGATAGGGCTAGCTCAGGCAATGAGCAGTTCTTC	CATSRDRASSGNEQFF
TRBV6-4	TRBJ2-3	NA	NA	TGTGCCAGCAGTCCTCAGGGTGTCCCCCCCACAGATACGCAGTATTTT	CASSPQGVPPTDTQYF
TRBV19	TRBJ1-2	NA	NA	TGTGCCAGTACCCCAGCCGGGACACCCTACGTGGGCTACACCTTC	CASTPAGTPYVGYTF
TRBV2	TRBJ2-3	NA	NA	NA	CASSEVGKGAWYF
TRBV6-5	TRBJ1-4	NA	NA	TGTGCCAGCAGTCCCTCGGGGGGCGATGAAAAACTGTTTTTT	CASSPSGGDEKLFF
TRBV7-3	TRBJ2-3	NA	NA	TGTGCCAGCAGCTTAAACGGGGGACCAGATACGCAGTATTTT	CASSLNGGPDTQYF
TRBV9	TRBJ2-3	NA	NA	TGTGCCAGCAGCGTAGGAGGACTACTCACAGATACGCAGTATTTT	CASSVGGLLTDTQYF
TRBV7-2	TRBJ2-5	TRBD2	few	TGTGCCAGCAGCCCCTCGACTAGCTGGGAGACCCAGTACTTC	CASSPSTSWETQYF
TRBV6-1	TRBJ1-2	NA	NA	TGTGCCAGCAGTGAAGCAGTTCCTGGCTACACCTTC	CASSEAVPGYTF
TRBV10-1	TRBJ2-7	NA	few	TGCGCCAGCAGTGATCAGGGCCTGGAGCAGTACTTC	CASSDQGLEQYF
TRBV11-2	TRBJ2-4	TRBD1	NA	TGTGCCAGCAGCTCTTCAGGGGGAAACATTCAGTACTTC	CASSSSGGNIQYF
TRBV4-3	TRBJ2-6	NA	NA	TGCGCCAGCAGCCCCCTCCTAGCAGGGGACCCCTCTGGGGCCAACGTCCTGACTTTC	CASSPLLAGDPSGANVLTF
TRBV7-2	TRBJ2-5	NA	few	TGTGCCAGCAGCCCAGGGCTTGCGGGATACCAAGAGACCCAGTACTTC	CASSPGLAGYQETQYF
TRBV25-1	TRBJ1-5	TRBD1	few	TGTGCCAGCAGTGATGGGGAGGACAGGGGTCAGCCCCAGCATTTT	CASSDGEDRGQPQHF
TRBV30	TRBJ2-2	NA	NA	TGTGCCTTCCAACAGGGTGTTAGTCGCACCGGGGAGCTGTTTTTT	CAFQQGVSRTGELFF
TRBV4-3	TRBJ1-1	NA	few	TGCGCCAGCAGCCAAGTTATCTTCGCGGGGGCTGAAGCTTTCTTT	CASSQVIFAGAEAFF
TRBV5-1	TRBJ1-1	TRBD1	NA	TGCGCCAGCAGCCGGGGACAGCCTGTGAACACTGAAGCTTTCTTT	CASSRGQPVNTEAFF
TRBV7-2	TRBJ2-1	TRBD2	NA	TGTGCCAGCAGCTTGCTAGCGGGAAGGAGCTCCTACAATGAGCAGTTCTTC	CASSLLAGRSSYNEQFF
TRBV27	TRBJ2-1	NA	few	TGTGCCAGCAGAACTAGTTGGGTGGATGAGCAGTTCTTC	CASRTSWVDEQFF
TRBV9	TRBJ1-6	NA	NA	TGTGCCAGCAGCGTAGAGACAGCCTTCCAGCGTTCACCCCTCCACTTT	CASSVETAFQRSPLHF
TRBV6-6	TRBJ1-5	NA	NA	TGTGCCAGCAGTTACTCGATGGGGGATAGCAATCAGCCCCAGCATTTT	CASSYSMGDSNQPQHF
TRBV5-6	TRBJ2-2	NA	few	TGTGCCAGCAGCCCGGACGGTAACACCGGGGAGCTGTTTTTT	CASSPDGNTGELFF
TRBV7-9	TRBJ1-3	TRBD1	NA	TGTGCCAGCAGCTCGGACAGGACCTACTCTGGAAACACCATATATTTT	CASSSDRTYSGNTIYF
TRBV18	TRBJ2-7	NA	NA	TGTGCCAGCTCAACAGGGCCTTACGAGCAGTACTTC	CASSTGPYEQYF
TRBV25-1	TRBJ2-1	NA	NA	TGTGCCAGCAGTGAATTTAGTACTGAGCAGTTCTTC	CASSEFSTEQFF
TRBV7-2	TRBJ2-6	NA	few	TGTGCCAGCAGCTTTCACCTGAGCTCTGGGGCCAACGTCCTGACTTTC	CASSFHLSSGANVLTF
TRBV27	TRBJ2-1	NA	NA	TGTGCCAGCAGTTCACTGATTGGCGCCGGGACACAGTTAAACAATGAGCAGTTCTTC	CASSSLIGAGTQLNNEQFF
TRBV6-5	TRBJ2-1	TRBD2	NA	TGTGCCAGCAGTTATCGACTAGCGGGGGGCCAGGAGCAGTTCTTC	CASSYRLAGGQEQFF
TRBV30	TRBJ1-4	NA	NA	TGTGCCTGGATCGCCAGCACTGCAGGGCCTAATGAAAAACTGTTTTTT	CAWIASTAGPNEKLFF
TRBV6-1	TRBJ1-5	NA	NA	TGTGCCAGCAGTGCCCTCAGGGAGTATAGCAATCAGCCCCAGCATTTT	CASSALREYSNQPQHF
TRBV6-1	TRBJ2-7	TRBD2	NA	TGTGCCAGCAGGCGGGGGGATTGGTGGCAGTACTTC	CASRRGDWWQYF
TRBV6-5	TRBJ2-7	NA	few	TGTGCCAGCAGTTACCGGCAGGGCTACGAGCAGTACTTC	CASSYRQGYEQYF
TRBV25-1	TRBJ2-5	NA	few	TGTGCCAGCAGTAGATCGACATGGGCCCAAAAGACCCAGTACTTC	CASSRSTWAQKTQYF
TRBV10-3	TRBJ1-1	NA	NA	TGTGCCGCTACCGGGGCCCTCATGAACACTGAAGCTTTCTTT	CAATGALMNTEAFF
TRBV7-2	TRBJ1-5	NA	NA	TGTGCCAGCAGCTTAGTGTCAGGGGATCAGCCCCAGCATTTT	CASSLVSGDQPQHF
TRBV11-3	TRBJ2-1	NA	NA	TGTGCCAGCAGCTCAGGAAGTCTGGGTGAGCAGTTCTTC	CASSSGSLGEQFF
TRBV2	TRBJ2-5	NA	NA	TGTGCCAGCAGTGAAGCGAGACCGAAAGAGACCCAGTACTTC	CASSEARPKETQYF
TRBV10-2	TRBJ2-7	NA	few	TGCGCTCGGCAAGGGGACGAGCAGTACTTC	CARQGDEQYF
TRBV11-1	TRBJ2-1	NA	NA	TGTGCCAGCAGCTTAATGCGGTACAATGAGCAGTTCTTC	CASSLMRYNEQFF
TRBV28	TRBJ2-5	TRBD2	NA	TGTGCCAGCAGTACAAGACTAGCGGGGGGACAAGAGACCCAGTACTTC	CASSTRLAGGQETQYF
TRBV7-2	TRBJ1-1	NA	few	TGTGCCAGCAGCCCTCAGGGCGGGACTGAAGCTTTCTTT	CASSPQGGTEAFF
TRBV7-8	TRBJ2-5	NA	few	TGTGCCAGCAGCTTAGAGGTCAGAACGGTCCTTCCGGAGACCCAGTACTTC	CASSLEVRTVLPETQYF
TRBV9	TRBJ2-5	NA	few	TGTGCCAGCAGCCCTGGACTACAATTAGAGACCCAGTACTTC	CASSPGLQLETQYF
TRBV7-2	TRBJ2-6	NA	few	TGTGCCAGCAGCTTAGCGGCCTCTGGGGCCAACGTCCTGACTTTC	CASSLAASGANVLTF
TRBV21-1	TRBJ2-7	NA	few	TGTGCCAGCAGCATATCAAGGGACGGAAGCGGCGAGCAGTACTTC	CASSISRDGSGEQYF
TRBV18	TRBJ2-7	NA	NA	TGTGCCAGCTCTGCAGACCATCCGGGGGCCACCTCGGGATACGAGCAGTACTTC	CASSADHPGATSGYEQYF
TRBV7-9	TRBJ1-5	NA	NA	TGTGCCAGCAGCTTAGACGGTGCGGGTCAGCCCCAGCATTTT	CASSLDGAGQPQHF
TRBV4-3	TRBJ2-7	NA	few	TGCGCCAGCAGCCAAGTTGCGGGGATCAACTACGAGCAGTACTTC	CASSQVAGINYEQYF
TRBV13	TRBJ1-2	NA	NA	TGTGCCAGCAGCTTAGCGATTAGGGGTGGCTACACCTTC	CASSLAIRGGYTF
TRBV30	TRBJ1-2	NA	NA	TGTGCCTGGAGCGCTGGGAGCTATGGCTACACCTTC	CAWSAGSYGYTF
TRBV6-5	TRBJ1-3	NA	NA	TGTGCCAGCGACGGGACCTCTGGAAACACCATATATTTT	CASDGTSGNTIYF
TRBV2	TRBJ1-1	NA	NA	TGTGCCAGCTCCCGGGTTGGCACTGAAGCTTTCTTT	CASSRVGTEAFF
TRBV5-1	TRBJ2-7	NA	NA	TGCGCCAGCAGCTCAGACAGATCCGAGCAGTACTTC	CASSSDRSEQYF
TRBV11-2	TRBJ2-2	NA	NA	TGTGCCAGCAGCCTGAGGACAGTCGCGAACACCGGGGAGCTGTTTTTT	CASSLRTVANTGELFF
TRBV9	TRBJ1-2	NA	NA	TGTGCCAGCAGCGTAGTTGCCGGAGGCTACACCTTC	CASSVVAGGYTF